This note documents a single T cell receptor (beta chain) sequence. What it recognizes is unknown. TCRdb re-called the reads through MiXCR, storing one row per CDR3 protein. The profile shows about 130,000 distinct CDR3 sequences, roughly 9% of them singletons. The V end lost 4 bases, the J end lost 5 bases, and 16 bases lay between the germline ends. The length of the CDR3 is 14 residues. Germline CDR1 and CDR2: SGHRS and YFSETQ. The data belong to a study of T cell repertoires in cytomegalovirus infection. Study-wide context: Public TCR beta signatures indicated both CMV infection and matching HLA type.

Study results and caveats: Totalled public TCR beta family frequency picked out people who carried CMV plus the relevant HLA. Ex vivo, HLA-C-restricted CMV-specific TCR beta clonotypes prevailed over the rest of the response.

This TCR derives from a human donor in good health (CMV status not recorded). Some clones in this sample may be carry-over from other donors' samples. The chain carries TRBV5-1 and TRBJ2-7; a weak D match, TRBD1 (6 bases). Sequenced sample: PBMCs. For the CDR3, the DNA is TGCGCCAGCAGCATTCGGACAGTCCTCGACGAGCAGTACTTC. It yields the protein CASSIRTVLDEQYF.